This T cell receptor (beta chain) was observed in a study of T cell repertoires in cytomegalovirus infection. The germline V gene has CDR1 MDHEN and CDR2 SYDVKM. This CDR3 comprises 19 residues. V shed 5 bases, J shed 0 bases, and the junction held 14 bases outside the gene matches. This clonotype was detected a few times. The antigen is not known. General observations from the study: CMV carriers with the relevant HLA were identified by cumulative public TCR beta family frequency.

Using its own MiXCR run on the reads, TCRdb lists one record per CDR3 protein. The table shows some 440,000 distinct CDR3 sequences, with roughly 30% occurring only once. The sequence was collected from a human donor in good health (CMV status not recorded). Some clones in this sample may be carry-over from other donors' samples. The chain has TRBV28 and TRBJ2-4; TRBD2 matches 9 bases. Sequenced material: PBMCs. CDR3 coding DNA: TGTGCCAGCAGTCCCTCGCCGGGCGGGGGGGGCTTAGCCAAAAACATTCAGTACTTC. Encoded protein: CASSPSPGGGGLAKNIQYF.